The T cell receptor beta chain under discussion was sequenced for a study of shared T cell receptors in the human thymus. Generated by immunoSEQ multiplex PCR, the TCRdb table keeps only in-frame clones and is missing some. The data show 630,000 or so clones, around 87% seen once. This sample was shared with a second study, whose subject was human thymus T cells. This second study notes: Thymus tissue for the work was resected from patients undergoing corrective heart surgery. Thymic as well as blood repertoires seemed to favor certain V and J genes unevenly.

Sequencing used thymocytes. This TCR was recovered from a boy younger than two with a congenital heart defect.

The CDR3 protein is CASSPIGLFRGYF. The CDR3, as DNA: TGTGCCAGCAGCCCTATAGGTCTATTCCGGGGGTACTTC. The chain employs TRBV11-2 and TRBJ2-7, with D perhaps matching TRBD2 (5 bases). CDR1 is SGHAT, CDR2 FQNNGV, per germline. CDR3 size: 13 residues. With 5 bases removed from V and 12 bases from J, the gap between germline ends came to 20 bases.